The source of this T cell receptor (beta chain) is a study of blood T cells in healthy people across ages. Study as a whole: Capture via template switching afforded approximately one barcoded beta molecule per two T cells.

For the second PCR, which ran for roughly 6 to 12 cycles, a sample-barcoded 5' primer and a J-beta primer mix were used. From the 5' RACE reads, TCRdb called clonotypes with MiXCR, one entry per CDR3 protein. The sample consists of some 800,000 distinct CDR3 sequences, around 45% of them appearing once. Sequenced: blood. This TCR came from a man between 60 and 75 years old in good health.

CDR3 sequence: CSAPSSPGRPTDTQYF. As DNA, the CDR3 is TGCAGTGCCCCTTCGTCCCCGGGAAGACCCACAGATACGCAGTATTTT. The rearrangement links TRBV20-1 to TRBJ2-3; TRBD2 might be the D (5 bases). The germline V gene encodes CDR1 DFQATT and CDR2 SNEGSKA (reference sequence). This CDR3 is 16 amino acids long. The V end lost 6 bases, the J end lost 2 bases, and 21 bases lay between the germline ends.